The rows below give T cell receptor beta chains drawn from one sample of a study of untreated major depressive disorder. Measured with immunoSEQ multiplex PCR; TCRdb has only the in-frame clones, and not every one. The repertoire has about 20,000 clones, about 89% of them found once; the top ten carry 4.5% to 6.5%. The specimen was CD4+ T cells from PBMCs. All receptors come from a woman aged 25 to 39 in good health. CDR3s include the opening cysteine and the closing phenylalanine or tryptophan. A D gene is named only where the DNA matches it firmly. Rows give clone size only sometimes, using once, few, many, or a class for an expanded clone.

size: .
J: TRBJ2-5
D: .
V: TRBV20-1
CDR3: CSVSIQETQYF
DNA: TGCAGTGTTTCGATCCAAGAGACCCAGTACTTC

size: .
J: TRBJ2-7
D: TRBD1
V: TRBV19
CDR3: CASSIPGQGTGEQYF
DNA: TGTGCCAGTAGTATACCGGGACAGGGAACGGGCGAGCAGTACTTC

size: .
J: TRBJ1-2
D: TRBD1
V: TRBV25-1
CDR3: CASSGNRGRVVYGYTF
DNA: TGTGCCAGCAGTGGGAACAGGGGGCGGGTCGTCTATGGCTACACCTTC

size: .
J: TRBJ1-5
D: TRBD1
V: TRBV27
CDR3: CASSFRGGQPQHF
DNA: TGTGCCAGCAGTTTCAGGGGGGGTCAGCCCCAGCATTTT

size: .
J: TRBJ2-1
D: TRBD2
V: TRBV10-3
CDR3: CAIHGGYSYNEQFF
DNA: TGTGCCATCCACGGGGGGTACTCCTACAATGAGCAGTTCTTC

size: .
J: TRBJ1-2
D: .
V: TRBV28
CDR3: CATSFGDYGYTF
DNA: TGTGCCACCTCATTTGGTGACTATGGCTACACCTTC

size: .
J: TRBJ2-7
D: .
V: TRBV10-3
CDR3: CAIQVEGGLEQYF
DNA: TGTGCCATCCAAGTGGAGGGCGGGCTCGAGCAGTACTTC

size: .
J: TRBJ1-4
D: .
V: TRBV2
CDR3: CASRAGETNEKLFF
DNA: TGTGCCAGCAGGGCAGGGGAAACTAATGAAAAACTGTTTTTT

size: few
J: TRBJ2-3
D: .
V: TRBV7-3
CDR3: CASSLMQGADTQYF
DNA: TGTGCCAGCAGCTTAATGCAAGGGGCAGATACGCAGTATTTT

size: .
J: TRBJ1-2
D: .
V: TRBV30
CDR3: CASSKDPGRTSGYTF
DNA: TGTGCCTCAAGTAAGGATCCAGGAAGGACTAGTGGCTACACCTTC

size: .
J: TRBJ2-1
D: TRBD2
V: TRBV4-3
CDR3: CASSQDGGVPVEQFF
DNA: TGCGCCAGCAGCCAAGATGGGGGGGTCCCGGTTGAGCAGTTCTTC

size: .
J: TRBJ2-7
D: .
V: TRBV27
CDR3: CASSLKGRSSYEQYF
DNA: TGTGCCAGCAGTTTAAAGGGGAGGAGCTCCTACGAGCAGTACTTC

size: once
J: TRBJ2-7
D: .
V: TRBV10-1
CDR3: CASGGSSTYEQYF
DNA: TGCGCCTCTGGAGGCTCCTCAACTTACGAGCAGTACTTC

size: .
J: TRBJ2-3
D: TRBD2
V: TRBV10-3
CDR3: CAISEAGPGLIAYF
DNA: TGTGCCATCAGTGAGGCGGGACCGGGACTAATCGCGTATTTT

size: .
J: TRBJ2-3
D: TRBD1
V: TRBV5-4
CDR3: CASSSPGGGTDTQYF
DNA: TGTGCCAGCAGCTCCCCAGGGGGAGGCACAGATACGCAGTATTTT

size: .
J: TRBJ2-4
D: .
V: TRBV2
CDR3: CASSERRTGPIAKNIQYF
DNA: TGTGCCAGCAGTGAAAGGCGGACGGGACCTATAGCCAAAAACATTCAGTACTTC

size: few
J: TRBJ2-1
D: .
V: TRBV18
CDR3: CASSPGSVGSNEQFF
DNA: TGTGCCAGCTCACCCGGGTCGGTCGGGAGCAATGAGCAGTTCTTC

size: .
J: TRBJ1-2
D: TRBD1
V: TRBV30
CDR3: CAWSFKGGNGYTF
DNA: TGTGCCTGGAGTTTTAAAGGGGGCAATGGCTACACCTTC

size: .
J: TRBJ2-5
D: TRBD1
V: TRBV29-1
CDR3: CSGGQGAGETQYF
DNA: TGCAGCGGCGGACAGGGGGCTGGCGAGACCCAGTACTTC

size: .
J: TRBJ1-6
D: .
V: TRBV28
CDR3: CASIQAGGGGPPLHF
DNA: TGTGCCAGCATTCAAGCTGGGGGCGGGGGCCCCCCCCTCCACTTT

size: .
J: TRBJ1-6
D: .
V: TRBV19
CDR3: CASSMRYSGSPLHF
DNA: TGTGCCAGTAGTATGCGATACAGCGGTTCACCCCTCCACTTT

size: once
J: TRBJ2-7
D: TRBD1
V: TRBV7-3
CDR3: CASSFSQGQGDEQYF
DNA: TGTGCCAGCAGCTTTAGCCAGGGACAGGGGGACGAGCAGTACTTC

size: .
J: TRBJ2-7
D: .
V: TRBV5-4
CDR3: CASSSQNAYEQYF
DNA: TGTGCCAGCAGCTCGCAGAATGCCTACGAGCAGTACTTC

size: .
J: TRBJ2-5
D: .
V: TRBV5-1
CDR3: CASSLAAGVPYGETQYF
DNA: TGCGCCAGCAGCTTGGCGGCAGGGGTCCCCTATGGGGAGACCCAGTACTTC

size: .
J: TRBJ2-1
D: .
V: TRBV7-9
CDR3: CASSLNSHNEQFF
DNA: TGTGCCAGCAGCTTAAACAGTCACAATGAGCAGTTCTTC

size: .
J: TRBJ1-6
D: .
V: TRBV5-1
CDR3: CASSLSRDNSPLHF
DNA: TGCGCCAGCAGCTTGAGCCGGGATAATTCACCCCTCCACTTT

size: .
J: TRBJ1-6
D: TRBD1
V: TRBV4-3
CDR3: CASSQDLRQGDSPLHF
DNA: TGCGCCAGCAGCCAAGATCTACGACAGGGAGATTCACCCCTCCACTTT

size: .
J: TRBJ2-7
D: .
V: TRBV5-1
CDR3: CASSGTSGSSYEQYF
DNA: TGCGCCAGCTCTGGGACCTCCGGTAGCTCCTACGAGCAGTACTTC

size: .
J: TRBJ2-5
D: .
V: TRBV27
CDR3: CASRPHTFRETQYF
DNA: TGTGCCAGCAGACCCCACACGTTCCGAGAGACCCAGTACTTC